This paragraph covers one TCR beta chain sequence. As yet, its antigen is unknown. Possible read error: a much larger clone is one base away. The sample is drawn from a study of CD8+CD57+ T cells in acquired aplastic anemia. Findings of the study overall: Any difference that existed in CD8+ Simpson's diversity between patients and controls was not significant.

Trimming stripped 3 bases from V and 0 bases from J, with 12 bases between. The CDR3 extends over 16 amino acids. CDR1 SGHAT and CDR2 FQNNGV come from the germline V gene. An expansion of CD8+CD57+ cells by flow cytometry had been shown in patients chosen for sequencing. None of the patients had been given any therapy when their blood was sampled. Template material for TCR beta VDJ and CDR3 profiling consisted of genomic DNA. A single record per CDR3 protein comes from TCRdb applying MiXCR to the reads. This table has 100,000 to 150,000 distinct CDR3 sequences, 30% to 45% appearing once. The receptor was derived from a human donor with aplastic anemia. Material: sorted CD4+, CD8+, or CD8+CD57+ T cells (not recorded which) from PBMCs. This chain joins TRBV11-2 and TRBJ2-1, with D perhaps matching TRBD1 (5 bases). The DNA of the CDR3 is TGTGCCAGCAGCTTGAGGACACGGAGCTCCTACAATGAGCAGTTCTTC. Its translation: CASSLRTRSSYNEQFF.